This T cell receptor (beta chain) came from a study of shared clonotypes between healthy human individuals. The CDR3 consists of 14 residues. From germline, CDR1 is KGHSH and CDR2 LQKENI. Losses at the gene ends were 3 bases for V and 6 bases for J; bases not matched to a gene: 6. A word on this clone: The antigen is unknown.

This table comes from immunoSEQ multiplex PCR, and its TCRdb copy is limited to in-frame clones, with some not included. Of about 490,000 clones listed, approximately 79% are singletons. Findings and limits, study-wide: Limited genetic and exposure-history diversity came from having few donors.

The source material was PBMCs. This sequence joins TRBV18 and TRBJ2-7; TRBD1 matches 9 bases. The clonotype was recovered from a middle-aged woman in good health. Some clones in this sample may be carry-over from other donors' samples. The CDR3 reads CASSPDRGVSEQYF. The CDR3 coding sequence is TGTGCCAGCTCACCGGACAGGGGAGTAAGCGAGCAGTACTTC.